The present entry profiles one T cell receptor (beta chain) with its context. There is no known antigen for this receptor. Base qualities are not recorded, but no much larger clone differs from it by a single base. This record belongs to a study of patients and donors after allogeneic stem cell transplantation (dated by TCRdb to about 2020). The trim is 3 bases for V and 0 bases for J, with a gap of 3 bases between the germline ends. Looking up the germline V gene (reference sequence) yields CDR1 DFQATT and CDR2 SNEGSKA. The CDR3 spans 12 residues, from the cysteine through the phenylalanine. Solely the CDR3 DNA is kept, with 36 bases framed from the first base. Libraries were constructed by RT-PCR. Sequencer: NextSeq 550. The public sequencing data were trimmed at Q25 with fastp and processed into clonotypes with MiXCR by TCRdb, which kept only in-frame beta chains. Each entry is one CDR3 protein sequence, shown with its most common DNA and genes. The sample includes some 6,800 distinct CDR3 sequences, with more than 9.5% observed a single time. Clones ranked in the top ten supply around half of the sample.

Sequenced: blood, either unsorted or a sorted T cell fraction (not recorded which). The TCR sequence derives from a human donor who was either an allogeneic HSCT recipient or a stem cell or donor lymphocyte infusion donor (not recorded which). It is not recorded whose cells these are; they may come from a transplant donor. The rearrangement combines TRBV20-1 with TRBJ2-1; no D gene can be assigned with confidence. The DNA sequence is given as TGCAGTGCTAGTTCCTCCTACAATGAGCAGTTCTTC. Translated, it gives CSASSSYNEQFF.